A few counts support the clone carrying this T cell receptor beta chain. A much more abundant neighbour one base away suggests this may be a read error. This sample is part of a study of T cells in Graves' hyperthyroidism and ophthalmopathy. Across the study: The authors collected peripheral blood at initial diagnosis, before any treatment.

The TCR beta CDR3 regions underwent amplification using RNA transcripts as the source. HTBI primers were employed in a first-round RT-PCR of the TCR CDR3. TCRdb re-derived calls from the multiplex PCR reads in MiXCR, one entry per CDR3 protein. The data hold about 710,000 distinct CDR3 sequences, with about a sixth observed a single time. The hyperthyroidism patients had all been newly diagnosed, and their disease duration was under 2 months. Their ages ranged from 18 to 65 years. Lactation, pregnancy, other autoimmune disease or uncontrolled infection excluded patients. This sample holds PBMCs from 8.5 to 10 ml fresh peripheral blood. The origin of this receptor is a man between 18 and 29 years old with Graves' hyperthyroidism. The sample taken for sequencing was blood.

The CDR3 here is CASSYTVNTEAFF. DNA for the CDR3: TGTGCCAGCAGTTACACGGTGAACACTGAAGCTTTCTTT. The chain employs TRBV6-2 or TRBV6-3 and TRBJ1-1, with D unresolved. V gave up 2 bases and J gave up 0 bases, with 4 bases separating them. Germline CDR1 is MNHEY and CDR2 is SVGEGT. The CDR3 sequence is 13 residues long.